This TCR beta chain was sequenced during a study of control samples from healthy donors and cancer patients. The CDR3 sequence is 12 residues long. V lost 3 bases, J lost 7 bases, and 10 bases lay in between. In germline, CDR1 is MNHEY, CDR2 SVGEGT. The method was immunoSEQ multiplex PCR; TCRdb's version includes in-frame clones alone and lacks a portion of them. The data hold tens of thousands of clones, with about nine tenths observed a single time. The sequence came from a woman aged 70-85 years in good health. This chain links TRBV6-2 or TRBV6-3 with TRBJ2-7; D may be TRBD2 (6 bases). The specimen was blood. CDR3 protein: CASSYGAGEQYF. The CDR3 DNA sequence: TGTGCCAGCAGTTATGGGGCGGGAGAGCAGTACTTC.